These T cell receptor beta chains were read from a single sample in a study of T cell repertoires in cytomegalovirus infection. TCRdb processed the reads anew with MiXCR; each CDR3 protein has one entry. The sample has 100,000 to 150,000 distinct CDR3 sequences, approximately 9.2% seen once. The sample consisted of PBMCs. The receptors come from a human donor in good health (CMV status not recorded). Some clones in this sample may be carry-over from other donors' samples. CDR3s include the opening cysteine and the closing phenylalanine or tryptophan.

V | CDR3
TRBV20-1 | CSARGGDPVDEQFF
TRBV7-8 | CASSPRGSSYNSPLHF
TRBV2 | CASSLLSGEAFF
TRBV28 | CASSLMGAGAFF
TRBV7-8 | CASSLGGSGQETQYF
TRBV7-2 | CASSWASPPYEQYF
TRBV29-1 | CSVELNRSGEAFF
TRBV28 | CASSTTVLGTQYF
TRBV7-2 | CASSIVGWETQYF
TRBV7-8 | CASSSSSAGTDTQYF
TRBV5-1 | CASSPLGDIYNTEAFF
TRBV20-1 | CSARDGEKGNTEAFF
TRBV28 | CASPPPGTGGKNEQFF
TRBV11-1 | CASSLAVGFTGELFF
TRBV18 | CASTQTGSPRYGYTF
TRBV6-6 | CASSTQRSMDTQYF
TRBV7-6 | CASSLAGVPGTNEKLFF
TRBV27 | CASSLDRGNTEAFF
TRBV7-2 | CASSSQLGLVSNEQFF
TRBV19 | CASSTLPGQRSEKLFF
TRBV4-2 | CASSPHTDSRSNYGYTF
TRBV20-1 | CSAITGSDTQYF
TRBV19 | CASMDRGKGHGYTF
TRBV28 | CASINYRGLTGELFF
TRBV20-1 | CSAGSPEQFF
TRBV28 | CASSPHLGGSNQPQHF
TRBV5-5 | CASSPSGGPPYEQYF